This TCR beta chain stems from a study of Ad26.COV2.S vaccination and SARS-CoV-2 variants. The overall study: Once or twice, 56 days apart, Ad26.COV2.S was delivered intramuscularly. General observations from the study: The TCR breadth and depth analyses may have understated or missed part of the total T cell responses. Higher spike-specific TCR breadth was found in vaccine recipients than in placebo recipients.

TCRdb's copy holds only in-frame clones and misses some; the assay was immunoSEQ multiplex PCR. The top ten clones hold 9% to 15% of a sample with under 550,000 clones, 90% of them seen once. Regarding treatment: over 15 received Ad26.COV2.S at low or high dose, single or two shots; roughly five received placebo; per-sample allocation not given. Sampling happened 63 days after the first vaccine or placebo injection. An Ad26 vector expressing Wuhan-strain SARS-CoV-2 spike served as the vaccine. The CDR3 runs 15 residues. Germline assignment: CDR1 MNHNY and CDR2 SVGAGI (reference sequence). Trimming cost V 7 bases and J 5 bases; bases outside gene matches: 11. As concerns this clone: The antigen is not known.

The chain combines TRBV6-6 with TRBJ1-1, with TRBD1 identical over 9 bases. The sample was peripheral blood, taken in a trial of Ad26.COV2.S vaccine versus placebo. This clonotype originated in a person aged 18-65 years who received the Ad26.COV2.S COVID-19 vaccine or a placebo. DNA of the CDR3: TGTGCCAGCACACGAGAACAGGGGGCTCGTACTGAAGCTTTCTTT. Its translation is CASTREQGARTEAFF.